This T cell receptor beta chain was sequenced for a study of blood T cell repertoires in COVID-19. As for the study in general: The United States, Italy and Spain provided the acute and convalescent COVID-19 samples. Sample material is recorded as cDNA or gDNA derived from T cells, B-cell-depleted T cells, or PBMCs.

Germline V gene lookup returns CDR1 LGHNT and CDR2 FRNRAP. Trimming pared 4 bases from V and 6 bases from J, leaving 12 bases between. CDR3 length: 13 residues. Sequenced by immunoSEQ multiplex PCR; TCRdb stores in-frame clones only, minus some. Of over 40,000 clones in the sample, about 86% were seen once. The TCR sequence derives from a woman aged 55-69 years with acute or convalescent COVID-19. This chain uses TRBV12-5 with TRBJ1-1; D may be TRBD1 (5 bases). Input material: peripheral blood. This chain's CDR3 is CASGSYPGAEAFF. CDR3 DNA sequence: TGTGCTAGTGGTTCCTACCCGGGGGCTGAAGCTTTCTTT.